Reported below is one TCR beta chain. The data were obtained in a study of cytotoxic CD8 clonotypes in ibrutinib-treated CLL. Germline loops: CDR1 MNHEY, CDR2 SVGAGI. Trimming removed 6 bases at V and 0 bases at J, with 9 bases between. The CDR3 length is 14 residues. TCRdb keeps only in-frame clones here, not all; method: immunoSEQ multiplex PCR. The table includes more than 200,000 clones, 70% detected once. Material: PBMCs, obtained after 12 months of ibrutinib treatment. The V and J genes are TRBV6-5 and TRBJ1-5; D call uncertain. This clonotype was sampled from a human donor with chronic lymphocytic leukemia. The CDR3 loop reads CASRPDGSNQPQHF. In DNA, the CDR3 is TGTGCCAGCAGACCGGACGGTAGCAATCAGCCCCAGCATTTT.